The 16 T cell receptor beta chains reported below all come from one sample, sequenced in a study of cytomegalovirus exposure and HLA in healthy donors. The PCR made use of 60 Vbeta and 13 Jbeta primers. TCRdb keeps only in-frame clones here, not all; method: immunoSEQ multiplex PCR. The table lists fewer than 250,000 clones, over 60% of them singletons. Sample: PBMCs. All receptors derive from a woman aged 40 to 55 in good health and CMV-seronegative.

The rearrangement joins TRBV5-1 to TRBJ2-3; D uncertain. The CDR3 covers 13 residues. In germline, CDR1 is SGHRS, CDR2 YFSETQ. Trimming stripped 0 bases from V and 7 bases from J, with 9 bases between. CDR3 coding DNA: TGCGCCAGCAGCTTGGACTTTGTATATACGCAGTATTTT. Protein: CASSLDFVYTQYF.

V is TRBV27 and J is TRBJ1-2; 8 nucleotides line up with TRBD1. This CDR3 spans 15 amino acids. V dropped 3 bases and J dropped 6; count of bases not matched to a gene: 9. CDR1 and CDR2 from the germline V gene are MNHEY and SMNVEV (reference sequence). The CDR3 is CASSFIGSGGDGYTF. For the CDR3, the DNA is TGTGCCAGCAGTTTTATCGGTTCAGGGGGCGATGGCTACACCTTC.

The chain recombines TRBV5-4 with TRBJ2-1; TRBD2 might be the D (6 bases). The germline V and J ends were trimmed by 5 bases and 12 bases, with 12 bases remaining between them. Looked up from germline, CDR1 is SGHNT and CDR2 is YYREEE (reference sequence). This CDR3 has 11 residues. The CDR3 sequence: CASRGGRGQFF. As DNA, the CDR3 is TGTGCCAGCAGGGGGGGTCGGGGGCAGTTCTTC.

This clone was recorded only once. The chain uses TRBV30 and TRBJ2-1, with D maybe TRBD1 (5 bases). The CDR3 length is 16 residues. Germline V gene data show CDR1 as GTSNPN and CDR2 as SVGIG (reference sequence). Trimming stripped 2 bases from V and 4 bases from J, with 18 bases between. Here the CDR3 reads CAWSKGRQMVYNEQFF. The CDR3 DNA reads TGTGCCTGGAGTAAGGGGCGACAGATGGTTTACAATGAGCAGTTCTTC.

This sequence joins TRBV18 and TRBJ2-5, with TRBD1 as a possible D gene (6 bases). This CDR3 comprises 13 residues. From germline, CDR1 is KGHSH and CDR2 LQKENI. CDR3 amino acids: CAAQGTLQETQYF. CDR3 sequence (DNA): TGTGCAGCGCAGGGGACCCTCCAAGAGACCCAGTACTTC.

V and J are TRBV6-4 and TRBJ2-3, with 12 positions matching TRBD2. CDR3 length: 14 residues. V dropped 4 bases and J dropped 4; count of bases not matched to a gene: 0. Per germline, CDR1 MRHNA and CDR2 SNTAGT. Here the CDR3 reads CASSGLAGADTQYF. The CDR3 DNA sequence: TGTGCCAGCAGTGGACTAGCGGGAGCAGATACGCAGTATTTT.

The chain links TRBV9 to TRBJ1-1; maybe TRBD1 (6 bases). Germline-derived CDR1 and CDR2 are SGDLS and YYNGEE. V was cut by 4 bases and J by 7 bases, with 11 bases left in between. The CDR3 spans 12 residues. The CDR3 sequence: CASSFQGGEAFF. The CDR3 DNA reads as TGTGCCAGCAGCTTCCAAGGGGGTGAAGCTTTCTTT.

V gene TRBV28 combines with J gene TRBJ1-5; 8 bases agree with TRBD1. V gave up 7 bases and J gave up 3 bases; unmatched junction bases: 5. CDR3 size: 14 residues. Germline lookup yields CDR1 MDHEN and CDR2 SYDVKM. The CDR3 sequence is CASKDRAFNQPQHF. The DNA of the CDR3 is TGTGCCAGCAAGGACAGGGCTTTCAATCAGCCCCAGCATTTT.

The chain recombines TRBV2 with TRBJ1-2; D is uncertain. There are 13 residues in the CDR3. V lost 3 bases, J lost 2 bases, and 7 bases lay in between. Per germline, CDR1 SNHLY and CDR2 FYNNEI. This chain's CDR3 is CASSDGLNYGYTF. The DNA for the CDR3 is TGTGCCAGCAGTGACGGGTTGAACTATGGCTACACCTTC.

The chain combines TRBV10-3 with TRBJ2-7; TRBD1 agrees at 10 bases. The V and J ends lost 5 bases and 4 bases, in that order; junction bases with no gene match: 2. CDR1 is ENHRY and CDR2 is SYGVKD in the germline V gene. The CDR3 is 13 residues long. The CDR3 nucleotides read TGTGCCATCAGTATGGGACAGGGGTACGAGCAGTACGTC. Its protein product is CAISMGQGYEQYV.

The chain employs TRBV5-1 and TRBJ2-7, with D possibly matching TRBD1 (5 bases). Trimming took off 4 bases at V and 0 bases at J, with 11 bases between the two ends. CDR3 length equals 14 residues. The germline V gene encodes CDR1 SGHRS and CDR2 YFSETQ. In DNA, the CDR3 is TGCGCCAGCAGCCCTATTGACAGCTCCTACGAGCAGTACTTC. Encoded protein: CASSPIDSSYEQYF. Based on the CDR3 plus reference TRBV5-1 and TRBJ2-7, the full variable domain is KAGVTQTPRYLIKTRGQQVTLSCSPISGHRSVSWYQQTPGQGLQFLFEYFSETQRNKGNFPGRFSGRQFSNSRSEMNVSTLELGDSALYLCASSPIDSSYEQYFGPGTRLTVT.

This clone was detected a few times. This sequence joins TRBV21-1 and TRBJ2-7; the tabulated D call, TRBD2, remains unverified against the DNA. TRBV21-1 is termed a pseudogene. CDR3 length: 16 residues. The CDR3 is CASSKKRVGLAGEQYF. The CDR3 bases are TGTGCCAGCAGCAAAAAGCGGGTCGGACTAGCGGGAGAGCAGTACTTC.

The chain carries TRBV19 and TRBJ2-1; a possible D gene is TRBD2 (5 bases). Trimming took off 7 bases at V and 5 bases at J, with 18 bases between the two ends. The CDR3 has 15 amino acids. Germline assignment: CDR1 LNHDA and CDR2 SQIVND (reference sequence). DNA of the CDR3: TGTGCCAGTATCTCTCGGGGAGATAGCGACAATGAGCAGTTCTTC. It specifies CASISRGDSDNEQFF.

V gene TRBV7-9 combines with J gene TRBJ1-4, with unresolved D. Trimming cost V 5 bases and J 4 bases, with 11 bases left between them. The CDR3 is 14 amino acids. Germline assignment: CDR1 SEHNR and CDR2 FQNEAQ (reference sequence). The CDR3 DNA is TGTGCCAGCAGCCAGGACTGGCTTAATGAAAAACTGTTTTTT. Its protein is CASSQDWLNEKLFF.

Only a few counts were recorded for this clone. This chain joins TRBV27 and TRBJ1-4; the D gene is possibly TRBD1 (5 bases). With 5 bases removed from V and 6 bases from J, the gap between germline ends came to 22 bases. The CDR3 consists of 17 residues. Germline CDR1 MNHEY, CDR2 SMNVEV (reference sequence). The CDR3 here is CASSPNFLRGGDEKLFF. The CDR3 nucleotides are TGTGCCAGCAGTCCGAACTTCCTGCGGGGCGGCGATGAAAAACTGTTTTTT.

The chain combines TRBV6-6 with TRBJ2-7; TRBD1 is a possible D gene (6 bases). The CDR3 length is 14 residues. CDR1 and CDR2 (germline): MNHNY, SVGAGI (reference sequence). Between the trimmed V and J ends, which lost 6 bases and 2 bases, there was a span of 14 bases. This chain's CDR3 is CASRGQGSTYEQYV. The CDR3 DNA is TGTGCCAGCAGGGGGCAGGGGAGCACCTACGAGCAGTACGTC.